These 19 T cell receptor beta chains were sequenced from one sample in a study of glioma-infiltrating T cells. The iRepertoire nested amplicon-rescue multiplex PCR amplified TCR alpha and beta CDR3s from RNA. TCRdb reanalysed the multiplex PCR reads using MiXCR and keeps one entry per CDR3 protein. This table holds 150,000 to 200,000 distinct CDR3 sequences, about 47% found once. Sequenced input: glioma tissue, nonneoplastic brain tissue, or PBMCs (not recorded which). The receptors come from a human donor with low-grade glioma or glioblastoma, undergoing nonglioma brain surgery, or in good health (not recorded which).

This chain links TRBV30 with TRBJ2-5, with TRBD2 identical over 10 bases. Germline values: CDR1 GTSNPN, CDR2 SVGIG (reference sequence). V shed 3 bases and J 2 bases; nucleotides not matched to a gene: 9. The CDR3 covers 16 residues. The CDR3 nucleotides read TGTGCCTGGAGCATACCGGGACTAGCGAAACAAGAGACCCAGTACTTC. Encoded protein: CAWSIPGLAKQETQYF.

The table lists this clonotype with a few counts. V is TRBV19 and J is TRBJ2-3; D is tentatively TRBD1 or TRBD2 (6 bases each). The CDR3 runs to 15 residues. The germline CDR1 and CDR2 sequences are LNHDA and SQIVND (reference sequence). With 3 bases removed from V and 1 base from J, the gap between germline ends came to 11 bases. The DNA of the CDR3 is TGTGCCAGTAGTATTTCGGGGGCACGCACAGATACGCAGTATTTT. Translated, it gives CASSISGARTDTQYF.

The rearrangement links TRBV19 to TRBJ1-1; D call uncertain. The germline V gene encodes CDR1 LNHDA and CDR2 SQIVND (reference sequence). The ends were cut back, 7 bases at V and 1 base at J, with 10 bases in the middle. This CDR3 comprises 13 residues. DNA of the CDR3: TGTGCCAGTAAGAACAGTTGGAACACTGAAGCTTTCTTT. This encodes CASKNSWNTEAFF.

V and J are TRBV2 and TRBJ1-4; D is possibly TRBD1 (5 bases). V gave up 6 bases and J gave up 4 bases, with 6 bases separating them. The germline V gene encodes CDR1 SNHLY and CDR2 FYNNEI. This CDR3 spans 12 amino acids. CDR3 bases: TGTGCCAGCAGGGACATTAATGAAAAACTGTTTTTT. It translates to CASRDINEKLFF.

Points on this clonotype: A much bigger clone sits one base away, suggesting this may be a read error. The chain uses TRBV3-1 and TRBJ2-1, with 7 bases aligning to TRBD2. From germline, CDR1 is LGHDT and CDR2 YNNKEL (reference sequence). This CDR3 has 15 amino acids. DNA for the CDR3: TGTGCCAGAAGCCAAGACCGAGCGGGATGGAATGAGCAGTTCTTC. Translating it yields CARSQDRAGWNEQFF.

A remark on this clonotype: A single base separates this from a much larger clone, so it may be a read error. The V call is TRBV27, the J call TRBJ2-5; the match to TRBD2 covers 10 bases. This CDR3 spans 18 amino acids. Germline loops: CDR1 MNHEY, CDR2 SMNVEV (reference sequence). CDR3 sequence reads: CASSGRASGSPYQETKYF. In DNA, the CDR3 is TGTGCCAGCAGTGGACGCGCTAGCGGGAGCCCGTACCAAGAGACCAAGTACTTC.

This clonotype came up many times. The chain employs TRBV6-1 and TRBJ2-3, with D tentatively TRBD1 (7 bases). Per the germline V gene, CDR1 is MNHNS and CDR2 is SASEGT. Trimming removed 4 bases at V and 0 bases at J, with 11 bases between. CDR3 length: 15 amino acids. CDR3 loop: CASSAEGASTDTQYF. The CDR3 bases are TGTGCCAGCAGTGCGGAGGGGGCTAGCACAGATACGCAGTATTTT.

This clonotype was seen repeatedly, ten times or more. CDR3 sequence: CSARPIVGAGGSDTQYF. The CDR3 DNA follows: TGCAGTGCTAGACCCATAGTCGGGGCAGGGGGTTCAGATACGCAGTATTTT. The rearrangement joins TRBV20-1 to TRBJ2-3, with 7 bases matching TRBD1. J gave up 4 bases and V 2 bases, and 15 bases lay outside the gene matches. The CDR3 consists of 17 residues. CDR1 and CDR2 from the germline V gene are DFQATT and SNEGSKA (reference sequence).

The chain recombines TRBV20-1 with TRBJ1-1, with TRBD1 as a possible D gene (6 bases). The germline V gene encodes CDR1 DFQATT and CDR2 SNEGSKA (reference sequence). Trimming took 5 bases from V and 11 from J, leaving 21 bases between them. CDR3 size: 13 residues. The CDR3 coding sequence is TGCAGTGCTTTCCGAAAACAGGACAGTGAGGCTTTCTTT. Translating it yields CSAFRKQDSEAFF.

This clonotype was counted at least ten times. This chain connects TRBV12-3 or TRBV12-4 to TRBJ1-1; D is undetermined. With 6 bases removed from V and 5 bases from J, the gap between germline ends came to 16 bases. The CDR3 loop spans 14 amino acids. The CDR3 is CASRKDALETEAFF. CDR3 bases: TGTGCCAGCAGAAAAGACGCTTTAGAGACTGAAGCTTTCTTT.

The chain carries TRBV6-4 and TRBJ2-3; D possibly corresponds to TRBD1 (5 bases). The CDR3 extends over 13 amino acids. Germline V CDR1 and CDR2: MRHNA, SNTAGT. The ends were cut back, 4 bases at V and 14 bases at J, with 19 bases in the middle. CDR3 DNA: TGTGCCAGCAGTGTGCAGGACACAGATACTCGGTATTTT. Protein sequence: CASSVQDTDTRYF.

V usage is TRBV14 and J usage is TRBJ2-7, with TRBD1 matching over 7 bases. This CDR3 spans 16 amino acids. The V gene end was trimmed by 9 bases and the J gene end by 2 bases; junction bases not matched to a gene: 16. Germline values: CDR1 SGHDN, CDR2 FVKESK. CDR3 DNA: TGTGCCAGAAGCGAAGGGGGCGGTCAATCCCCCTACGAGCAGTACTTC. It translates to CARSEGGGQSPYEQYF.

The rearrangement uses TRBV11-2 and TRBJ2-1; D is undetermined. This CDR3 comprises 13 residues. V lost 5 bases, J lost 4 bases, and 9 bases lay in between. CDR1 and CDR2 from the germline V gene are SGHAT and FQNNGV. CDR3 sequence (DNA): TGTGCCAGCAGCCCGCTAAGGTACAATGAGCAGTTCTTC. Protein: CASSPLRYNEQFF.

This clonotype was counted at least ten times. This chain uses TRBV15 with TRBJ2-5; unclear D gene. The CDR3 totals 15 residues. With 0 bases removed from V and 6 bases from J, the gap between germline ends came to 14 bases. CDR1 LNHNV and CDR2 YYDKDF come from the germline V gene (reference sequence). The CDR3 region has the DNA TGTGCCACCAGCAGAGACCGGGCCAGGTCGCAGACCCAGTACTTC. Its translation: CATSRDRARSQTQYF.

A remark on this clonotype: This could be a read error, since a much larger clone is one nucleotide away. This chain links TRBV7-9 with TRBJ2-2; TRBD2 agrees at 8 bases. There are 14 residues in the CDR3. Germline CDR1 SEHNR, CDR2 FQNEAQ (reference sequence). Unmatched junction bases numbered 7, after V lost 2 bases and J lost 11 bases. The DNA for the CDR3 is TGTGCCAGCAGCTTAATTAGCGGGGCAGGCGAGCTGTTTTTT. Translated, it gives CASSLISGAGELFF. The variable domain in full, completed from reference TRBV7-9 and TRBJ2-2, reads DTGVSQNPRHKITKRGQNVTFRCDPISEHNRLYWYRQTLGQGPEFLTYFQNEAQLEKSRLLSDRFSAERPKGSFSTLEIQRTEQGDSAMYLCASSLISGAGELFFGEGSRLTVL.

Points on this clonotype: A much larger clone differs from this one at a single base, so this may be a read error. The rearrangement links TRBV20-1 to TRBJ2-7; D is possibly TRBD2 (6 bases). CDR1 is DFQATT, CDR2 SNEGSKA, per germline (reference sequence). The CDR3 is 15 amino acids. V was pared by 2 bases and J by 4 bases, with 18 bases between. The CDR3 loop is CSARTGGAGNYEQYF. Here the CDR3 DNA reads TGCAGTGCTAGAACCGGTGGAGCGGGTAATTACGAGCAGTACTTC.

This clonotype was detected many times. The rearrangement links TRBV27 to TRBJ2-7; TRBD1 matches 8 bases. The CDR3 is 12 residues long. The J segment lost 4 bases and the V segment lost 10 bases, leaving 6 bases of the junction unmatched. Per germline, CDR1 MNHEY and CDR2 SMNVEV (reference sequence). The CDR3: CATRTGYYEQYF. Written as DNA, the CDR3 is TGTGCCACCCGGACAGGGTATTACGAGCAGTACTTC.

As for this clonotype: This may arise from a read error, as a much more abundant clone is one base away. V and J are TRBV20-1 and TRBJ2-1, with 10 bases aligning to TRBD2. The CDR3 spans 15 residues. Germline-derived CDR1 and CDR2 are DFQATT and SNEGSKA (reference sequence). In DNA form, the CDR3 reads TGCAGTGCTGAAACCGGGACTAGCGTGTACAATGAGAAGTTCTTC. Translating it yields CSAETGTSVYNEKFF.

The gene calls are TRBV30 and TRBJ1-2; 7 bases are a match to TRBD1. CDR1 GTSNPN and CDR2 SVGIG come from the germline V gene (reference sequence). There are 14 residues in the CDR3. Trimming took 8 bases from V and 8 from J; bases not matched to a gene: 17. Here the CDR3 DNA reads TGTGCCCACACCTTGGGGGGACAGTCTATGGGCTACACCTTC. The encoded protein is CAHTLGGQSMGYTF.